Detailed here is one TCR beta chain. Its specificity is unknown. Germline V gives CDR1 SGHVT, CDR2 SQSDAQ. The CDR3 length is 17 residues. The ends were cut back, 1 base at V and 11 bases at J, with 23 bases in the middle. The table came from immunoSEQ multiplex PCR; TCRdb's copy has only in-frame clones and leaves some out. The data contain about 27,000 clones, 75% to 80% of them singletons. This sample was taken from a study of neoadjuvant nivolumab and ipilimumab in lung cancer. Study information: The combination arm added day-1 ipilimumab 1 mg/kg to nivolumab 3 mg/kg on days 1, 15, 29.

Study-wide points: Pretherapy blood TCR richness correlated positively with resected tumor richness. TCR richness and clonality were higher in tumors than adjacent uninvolved lung. Only two of four nivolumab-treated tumors gained richness and clonality by surgery.

The chain is built from TRBV7-4 and TRBJ1-4; D is uncertain. This clonotype originated in an adult with non-small cell lung cancer. The sequences come from tumor tissue, collected after neoadjuvant nivolumab, alone or with ipilimumab, at or shortly before surgery. CDR3 in amino acids: CASSLGRSLALLPKLFF. In DNA, the CDR3 is TGTGCCAGCAGCTTAGGTAGGTCCCTCGCCTTACTCCCCAAACTGTTTTTT.